Sequencing of this T cell receptor beta chain was carried out in a study of T cells after yellow fever vaccination. TCR cDNA was made by 5'RACE template switching, adding a universal primer site and UMIs. In TCRdb, the 5' RACE reads were re-called with MiXCR into one record per CDR3 protein. The data hold just under 600,000 distinct CDR3 sequences, with less than 15% observed a single time. The V and J ends lost 3 bases and 3 bases, in that order; junction bases with no gene match: 11. Germline loops: CDR1 SEHNR, CDR2 FQNEAQ (reference sequence). The CDR3 has 16 amino acids. The rearrangement uses TRBV7-9 and TRBJ2-7; 7 nucleotides line up with TRBD1. The sample in question was PBMCs, obtained on the day of the yellow fever booster vaccination. The receptor's source is a man younger than 45 who received the YFV17D yellow fever vaccine. The CDR3 DNA reads TGTGCCAGCAGCTTGGGGACCGGGACAGTCGTCTACGAGCAGTACTTC. This gives the protein CASSLGTGTVVYEQYF. The complete variable domain, with remaining parts taken from reference TRBV7-9 and TRBJ2-7, reads DTGVSQNPRHKITKRGQNVTFRCDPISEHNRLYWYRQTLGQGPEFLTYFQNEAQLEKSRLLSDRFSAERPKGSFSTLEIQRTEQGDSAMYLCASSLGTGTVVYEQYFGPGTRLTVT.